The T cell receptor beta chain described here comes from a study of blood T cell repertoires in COVID-19. Turning to the study itself: In each case, the material was cDNA or gDNA derived from T cells, B-cell-depleted T cells, or PBMCs.

The CDR3 sequence is 15 residues long. The junction had 5 bases not matched to a gene; V was cut back by 2 bases and J by 0 bases. Per germline, CDR1 GTSNPN and CDR2 SVGIG (reference sequence). In the source study's methods: Cell counts per sample came from amplifying reference gene primers. Profiling relied on immunoSEQ multiplex PCR, and the TCRdb table lists in-frame clones only, not all of them. Clone size and the V and J calls come from that table; the DNA yielded D and trimming. Of over 250,000 clones listed, 70% to 90% are singletons. Sequenced material: peripheral blood. The TCR originated in a woman aged 45-65 years with COVID-19, enrolled during active disease. The rearrangement joins TRBV30 to TRBJ1-1, with 8 bases lining up with TRBD1. Here the CDR3 DNA reads TGTGCCTGGAGTCACCTACAGGGGGTGAACACTGAAGCTTTCTTT. Translation gives CAWSHLQGVNTEAFF.